This record looks at one T cell receptor (beta chain) sequence and its context. Its antigen is undetermined. The data originate from a study of cytomegalovirus exposure and HLA in healthy donors. 13 Jbeta primers and 60 Vbeta primers were used for the PCR. TCRdb's table, derived via immunoSEQ multiplex PCR, lists solely in-frame clones and lacks some. The sample contains 100,000 to 120,000 clones, 78% of which appear only once. Study-level results: The investigators catalogued 150 to 200 TCR beta chains as cytomegalovirus-associated.

Trimming took off 7 bases at V and 3 bases at J, with 10 bases between the two ends. The CDR3 is made up of 13 amino acids. The V gene's germline CDR1 is MNHNS and CDR2 SASEGT. The sequencing input was PBMCs. The genes are TRBV6-1 and TRBJ1-5; D is perhaps TRBD1 (5 bases). This clonotype was obtained from a young woman in good health and CMV-seronegative. The CDR3 region is CASMIGVNQPQHF. CDR3 nucleotides: TGTGCCAGCATGATAGGGGTCAATCAGCCCCAGCATTTT.